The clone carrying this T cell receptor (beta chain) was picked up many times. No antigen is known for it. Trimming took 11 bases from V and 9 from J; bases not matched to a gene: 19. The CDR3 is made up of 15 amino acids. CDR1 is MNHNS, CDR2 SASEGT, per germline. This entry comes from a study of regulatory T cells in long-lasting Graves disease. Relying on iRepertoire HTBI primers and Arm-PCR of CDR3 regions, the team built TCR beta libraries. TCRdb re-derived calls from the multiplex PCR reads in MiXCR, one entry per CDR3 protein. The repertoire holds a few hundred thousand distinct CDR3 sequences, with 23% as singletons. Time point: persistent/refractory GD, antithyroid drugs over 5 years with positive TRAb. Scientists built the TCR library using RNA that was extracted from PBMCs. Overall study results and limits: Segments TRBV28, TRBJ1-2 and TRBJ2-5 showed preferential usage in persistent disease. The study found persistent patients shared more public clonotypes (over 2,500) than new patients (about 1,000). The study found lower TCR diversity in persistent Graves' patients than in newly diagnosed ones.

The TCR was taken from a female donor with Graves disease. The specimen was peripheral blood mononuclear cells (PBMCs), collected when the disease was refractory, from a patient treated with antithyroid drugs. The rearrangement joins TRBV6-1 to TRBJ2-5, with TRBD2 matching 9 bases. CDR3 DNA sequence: TGTGCCGTCAGAGCGGGGGGTGCGACCGTGTGGGCCCAGTACTTC. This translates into CAVRAGGATVWAQYF.